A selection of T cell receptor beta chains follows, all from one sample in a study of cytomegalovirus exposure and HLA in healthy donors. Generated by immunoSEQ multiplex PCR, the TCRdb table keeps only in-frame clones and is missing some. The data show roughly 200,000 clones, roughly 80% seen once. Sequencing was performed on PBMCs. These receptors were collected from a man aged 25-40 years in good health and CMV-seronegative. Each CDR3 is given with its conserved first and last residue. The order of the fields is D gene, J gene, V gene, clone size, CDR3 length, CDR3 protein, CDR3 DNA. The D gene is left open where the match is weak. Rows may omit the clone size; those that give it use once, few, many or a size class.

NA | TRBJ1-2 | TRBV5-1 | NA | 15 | CASSLTWAENYGYTF | TGCGCCAGCAGCTTGACCTGGGCAGAAAACTATGGCTACACCTTC
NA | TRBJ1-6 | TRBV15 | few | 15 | CATSRDSSYNSPLHF | TGTGCCACCAGCAGAGACAGCTCCTATAATTCACCCCTCCACTTT
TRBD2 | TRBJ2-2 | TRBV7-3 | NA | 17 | CASSSGRGAFGTGELFF | TGTGCCAGCAGCTCAGGGAGGGGCGCGTTCGGCACCGGGGAGCTGTTTTTT
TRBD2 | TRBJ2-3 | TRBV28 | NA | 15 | CASRGSGGGTDTQYF | TGTGCCAGCAGAGGTAGCGGGGGGGGCACAGATACGCAGTATTTT
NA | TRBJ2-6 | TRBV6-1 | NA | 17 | CASSEIPQGSGASVLTF | TGTGCCAGCAGTGAAATTCCCCAGGGATCTGGGGCCAGCGTCCTGACTTTC
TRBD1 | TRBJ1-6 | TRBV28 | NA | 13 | CASLGQLNSPLHF | TGTGCCAGTTTGGGACAGTTAAATTCACCCCTCCACTTT
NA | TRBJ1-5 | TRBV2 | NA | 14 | CASSSGRSNQPQHF | TGTGCCAGCAGTTCCGGGAGGAGCAATCAGCCCCAGCATTTT
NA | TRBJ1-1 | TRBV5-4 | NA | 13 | CASSLTWNTEAFF | TGTGCCAGCAGCTTGACATGGAACACTGAAGCTTTCTTT
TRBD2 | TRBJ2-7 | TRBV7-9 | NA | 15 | CASTPLAGGPYEQYF | TGTGCCAGCACCCCACTAGCGGGGGGGCCCTACGAGCAGTACTTC
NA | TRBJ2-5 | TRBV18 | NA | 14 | CASSPSMSRETQYF | TGTGCCAGCTCACCGAGTATGTCTAGAGAGACCCAGTACTTC
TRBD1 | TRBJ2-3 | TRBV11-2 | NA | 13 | CASSFGQVDTQYF | TGTGCCAGCAGCTTTGGACAGGTGGATACGCAGTATTTT
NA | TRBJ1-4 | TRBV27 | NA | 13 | CASRTATNEKLFF | TGTGCCAGCCGGACAGCAACTAATGAAAAACTGTTTTTT
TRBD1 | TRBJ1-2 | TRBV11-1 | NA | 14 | CASSLGDRGHGYTF | TGTGCCAGCAGCTTAGGGGACAGGGGTCATGGCTACACCTTC
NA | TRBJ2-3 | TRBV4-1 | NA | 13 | CASSHISADTQYF | TGCGCCAGCAGCCACATTAGCGCAGATACGCAGTATTTT
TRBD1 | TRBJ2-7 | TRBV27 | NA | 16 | CASAGSGGQGGYEQYF | TGTGCCAGCGCGGGCTCCGGAGGACAGGGAGGCTACGAGCAGTACTTC
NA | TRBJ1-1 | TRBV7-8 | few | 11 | CATTLGTEAFF | TGTGCCACGACTCTCGGCACTGAAGCTTTCTTT
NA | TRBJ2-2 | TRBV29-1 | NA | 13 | CSVEGAGDGELFF | TGCAGCGTTGAGGGGGCCGGAGACGGGGAGCTGTTTTTT
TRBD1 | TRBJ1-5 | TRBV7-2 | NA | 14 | CASSKRQGAQPQHF | TGTGCCAGCAGCAAGAGACAGGGGGCTCAGCCCCAGCATTTT